This TCR beta chain was documented in a study of shared clonotypes between healthy human individuals (dated by TCRdb to 2020 to 2021). With regard to the full study: Two women and three men aged 18 to 49 years were included in the cohort. To increase sequencing depth and limit assay-specific biases, different laboratories used diverse techniques to prepare libraries and sequence TCR repertoires. For each donor, CD4 naive and CD4 memory were each run on three plates, CD8 naive on two plates, and CD8 memory on one plate. Leukapheresis yielded between about 0.9 and 9 billion PBMCs per donor. Blood TCR repertoires of roughly 5 healthy adults were deeply sequenced to estimate repertoire size and the extent of clonotype sharing between individuals. The research as a whole found: Estimated clonotype richness was generally larger for naive than for memory subsets. Clonotypes shared by all four sorted-subset donors showed higher generation probabilities than non-shared clonotypes. Across a few donors, 4.5% to 6.5% of naive CD4, roughly 3.3% of naive CD8, around 2.1% of memory CD4, and about 0.44% of memory CD8 clonotypes were shared. Pairwise subsampling led to the expectation that sequencing depth would affect the degree of clonotype sharing among donors. Sampling was restricted to blood, and TCR repertoires in tissue are likely to differ from TCR repertoires in blood. Because the study included only a small number of donors, the genetic and exposure-history diversity represented was limited. Even with the large sequencing depth, rarefaction of the sorted-subset datasets indicated that sequencing was incomplete.

Using the deep immunoSEQ assay, multiplex PCR amplified TCR CDR3 regions from genomic DNA. For each cell subset, the extracted genomic DNA was distributed evenly across all wells of several immunoSEQ 96-well plates, and each plate served as one replicate. For sorted subsets, about 210 ng of genomic DNA, equivalent to around 29,000 T cell genomes, went into each replicate PCR. Purified libraries were measured with a Qubit 3.0 fluorometer, size-checked on a Bioanalyzer 2100, and measured again with the KAPA Library Quantification kit. A separate single-read 150-cycle Illumina NextSeq 550 flow cell was used to sequence each immunoSEQ 96-well plate. The authors' analysis ran thus. Because only junctional sequences without quality scores were contained in the immunoSEQ output, filtering matching that applied to full-length reads could not be performed. Sequences were annotated with PyIR, a Python wrapper for IgBLAST v1.9, using IMGT germline references to assign V/J genes and CDR3. Reads were removed for weak V/J assignments (E-value above 1e-6), missing CDR3, stop codons, out-of-frame junctions, or ambiguous translated residues. V3J clonotypes were defined as sequences sharing an identical inferred V gene, J gene, and CDR3 amino acid sequence. Percentage overlap between repertoires was computed as shared unique clonotypes divided by the size of the smaller repertoire. Three approaches were used to assess repertoire richness: RTK rarefaction, the Chao1 estimator, and Recon v2.1 estimates of unobserved clonotypes. For all TCRbeta clonotypes obtained by the gDNA method from a handful of donors, generation probabilities were computed with OLGA. Sourced from immuneACCESS, this table was stored by TCRdb with only in-frame sequences that have V and J called. A share of the clones is absent; for the studies checked, an unresolved V gene accounts for under half, and the remainder has no known explanation. The V and J calls and clone size were taken over from that table, and D and trimming were inferred from the DNA. The sample includes about 980,000 clones, with approximately 80% observed a single time. The top ten clonotypes cover about 1.5% of the sample.

A distance of 15 bases separates the germline ends of V and J, which lose 8 bases and 2 bases respectively. The CDR3 goes from the cysteine to the phenylalanine over 14 residues. The kept DNA is CDR3 alone, 42 bases in frame from the first base. Per the germline V gene, SNHLY is the CDR1 and FYNNEI is the CDR2. About this clone itself: Which antigen it targets is not known. Base-call qualities are not available, and no considerably larger clone is one nucleotide away.

Healthy HIV-negative adults with no recently reported acute infections or vaccinations were included as donors. All donors were Caucasian adults living in Nashville, Tennessee, USA. CD4+ T cells were enriched by magnetic negative selection, after which naive cells were positively selected on CD45RA and the negative fraction was taken as the memory subset. Blood was collected by leukapheresis, and PBMCs were isolated by Ficoll-Histopaque density gradient centrifugation and then cryopreserved in liquid nitrogen vapor phase. Analytical flow cytometry was used to check the purity and quantity of every magnetically sorted T cell population. From each sorted fraction, genomic DNA was isolated and quantified by UV absorbance on a Nanodrop 2000c.

The chain is made from TRBV2 and TRBJ2-5; the D gene is perhaps TRBD1, on 5 matching bases. The TCR sequence derives from a young man in good health. The sequencing input was memory CD4+ T cells sorted from blood. This specimen's cell subset or site label, interpreted: CD45RA-negative fraction. The DNA sequence is as follows: TGTGCCAGCTCAAGAATAAACAGGCAAGAGACCCAGTACTTC. Its protein product is CASSRINRQETQYF.